These 22 T cell receptor beta chains were all obtained from the same sample, sequenced in a study of CD8+ T cells in alopecia areata. Extracted from the samples, RNA was reverse transcribed into cDNA to serve as the sequencing template. The method was immunoSEQ multiplex PCR; TCRdb's version includes in-frame clones alone and lacks a portion of them. The repertoire consists of about 200,000 clones, with roughly three fifths occurring once and the leading ten covering over 4%. Input material: CD8+ T cells sorted from blood. The receptors were gathered from a human donor in good health.

This chain joins TRBV7-9 and TRBJ1-1, with D perhaps matching TRBD1 (6 bases). V lost 3 bases and J lost 5, with 13 bases in between. Germline V gene data show CDR1 as SEHNR and CDR2 as FQNEAQ (reference sequence). The CDR3 covers 14 residues. CDR3 amino acids: CASSFTGKPTEAFF. For the CDR3, the DNA is TGTGCCAGCAGCTTCACAGGGAAGCCGACTGAAGCTTTCTTT.

This chain connects TRBV7-8 to TRBJ1-5; D remains unclear. The V and J ends lost 0 bases and 4 bases respectively, with 4 bases between them. Per germline, CDR1 SGHVS and CDR2 FQNEAQ. The CDR3 is 13 residues long. Here the CDR3 reads CASSLAPNQPQHF. CDR3 DNA sequence: TGTGCCAGCAGCTTAGCCCCAAATCAGCCCCAGCATTTT.

This clone was observed a few times. This chain joins TRBV2 and TRBJ1-5; unclear D gene. From germline, CDR1 is SNHLY and CDR2 FYNNEI. V was shortened by 1 base and J by 2 bases, with 6 bases between the two germline ends. CDR3 length: 14 amino acids. CDR3 sequence reads: CASSEGVRNQPQHF. CDR3 DNA: TGTGCCAGCAGTGAAGGGGTGCGCAATCAGCCCCAGCATTTT.

This clone is a singleton in its sample. The chain has TRBV2 and TRBJ2-3; 11 bases line up with TRBD2. Trimming at V came to 8 bases and at J to 5 bases, leaving 6 bases not matched to a gene. The CDR3 extends over 14 amino acids. Germline CDR1 and CDR2: SNHLY and FYNNEI. DNA for the CDR3: TGTGCCAGCCCTAGCGGGGGGCCGGGAGATACGCAGTATTTT. Its protein is CASPSGGPGDTQYF.

V is TRBV29-1 and J is TRBJ1-2; a weak D match, TRBD1 (5 bases). V shed 7 bases and J shed 3 bases, with 18 bases lying between them. CDR1 SQVTM and CDR2 ANQGSEA come from the germline V gene. This CDR3 comprises 14 residues. This chain's CDR3 is CSAMTGGIDYGYTF. The CDR3 nucleotides are TGCAGCGCCATGACCGGGGGGATAGACTATGGCTACACCTTC.

The chain recombines TRBV30 with TRBJ2-7; D is uncertain. The CDR3 runs to 12 residues. CDR1 is GTSNPN and CDR2 is SVGIG in the germline V gene (reference sequence). Trimming left V 2 bases short and J 2 bases short, with 7 bases between. The CDR3 sequence: CAWSPDTYEQYF. As DNA, the CDR3 is TGTGCCTGGAGTCCCGATACCTACGAGCAGTACTTC.

The chain is built from TRBV19 and TRBJ1-5; D not certain. Trimming removed 3 bases from V and 4 bases from J, with 4 bases in between. Germline V CDR1 and CDR2: LNHDA, SQIVND (reference sequence). The CDR3 totals 12 residues. In DNA form, the CDR3 reads TGTGCCAGTAGTATCGAGAATCAGCCCCAGCATTTT. Its translation: CASSIENQPQHF.

This chain uses TRBV5-6 with TRBJ2-7, with 8 bases lining up with TRBD1. In germline, CDR1 is SGHDT, CDR2 YYEEEE. The CDR3 runs to 16 residues. Germline trimming cut 1 base from V and 1 base from J; bases unmatched to any gene: 7. CDR3 loop: CASSLSRTGTSYEQYF. CDR3 DNA sequence: TGTGCCAGCAGCTTGTCCCGGACAGGGACATCCTACGAGCAGTACTTC.

This sequence joins TRBV4-1 and TRBJ2-7; D perhaps matches TRBD1 (6 bases). V gave up 0 bases and J gave up 2 bases, with 11 bases separating them. CDR1 MGHRA and CDR2 YSYEKL come from the germline V gene. This CDR3 spans 15 amino acids. The CDR3 region has the DNA TGCGCCAGCAGCCAAGAAGGGGACACCACCTACGAGCAGTACTTC. Translating gives CASSQEGDTTYEQYF.

The rearrangement links TRBV23-1 to TRBJ2-5; 8 bases line up with TRBD1. TRBV23-1 is sorted into the ORF group, with uncertain function. This CDR3 has 17 residues. The junction had 7 bases not matched to a gene; V was cut back by 0 bases and J by 1 base. The CDR3 DNA reads TGCGCCAGCAGTCAATCGTGGGACAGGTTGGGCCAAGAGACCCAGTACTTC. Encoded protein: CASSQSWDRLGQETQYF.

The V gene is TRBV25-1, the J gene TRBJ2-3; D uncertain. There are 13 residues in the CDR3. The V and J ends lost 3 bases and 10 bases respectively, with 14 bases between them. Germline CDR1 and CDR2: MGHDK and SYGVNS. This CDR3 is CASSEAYGQAQYF. The DNA for the CDR3 is TGTGCCAGCAGTGAGGCTTACGGCCAGGCGCAGTATTTT. Complete variable domain (other parts from reference TRBV25-1 and TRBJ2-3): EADIYQTPRYLVIGTGKKITLECSQTMGHDKMYWYQQDPGMELHLIHYSYGVNSTEKGDLSSESTVSRIRTEHFPLTLESARPSHTSQYLCASSEAYGQAQYFGPGTRLTVL.

A few counts support this clone. J is TRBJ2-3 and V is TRBV4-1; D gene unclear. Germline CDR1 and CDR2: MGHRA and YSYEKL. The CDR3 consists of 17 residues. V gave up 0 bases and J gave up 0 bases, with 13 bases separating them. This CDR3 reads CASSQEYRTHSTDTQYF. The CDR3, as DNA: TGCGCCAGCAGCCAAGAGTACCGCACCCACAGCACAGATACGCAGTATTTT.

There are a few counts of this clone. This chain uses TRBV14 with TRBJ1-1, with a possible D match to TRBD1 (6 bases). CDR1 SGHDN and CDR2 FVKESK come from the germline V gene. The CDR3 has 17 residues. With 3 bases removed from V and 1 base from J, the gap between germline ends came to 18 bases. Here the CDR3 reads CASSHLSQGVGNTEAFF. The CDR3 coding sequence is TGTGCCAGCAGCCATCTTTCACAGGGCGTGGGGAACACTGAAGCTTTCTTT.

The chain is built from TRBV2 and TRBJ2-1, with 10 bases that match TRBD2. Unmatched junction bases numbered 9, after V lost 4 bases and J lost 0 bases. This CDR3 contains 18 residues. Germline lookup yields CDR1 SNHLY and CDR2 FYNNEI. CDR3 nucleotide sequence: TGTGCCAGCAGTGGTCTAGCGGGGGATCCGAGCTCCTACAATGAGCAGTTCTTC. Translation gives CASSGLAGDPSSYNEQFF.

The table lists this clone with a count of one. The V call is TRBV2, the J call TRBJ1-6; D is unresolved. Trimming shortened V by 1 base and J by 8 bases, and 9 bases separated the two germline ends. This CDR3 contains 14 residues. Germline CDR1 SNHLY, CDR2 FYNNEI. DNA for the CDR3: TGTGCCAGCAGTGAAGGGTCCAGACATTCACCCCTCCACTTT. It translates to CASSEGSRHSPLHF.

This clone was seen a few times. This chain joins TRBV6-4 and TRBJ2-4; unclear D gene. The CDR3 runs 13 residues. The ends were cut back, 2 bases at V and 8 bases at J, with 10 bases in the middle. Germline V gives CDR1 MRHNA, CDR2 SNTAGT. CDR3 DNA: TGTGCCAGCAGTGACGGGCAGACGGACATTCAGTACTTC. Translated: CASSDGQTDIQYF.

This chain joins TRBV5-1 and TRBJ2-5; TRBD2 might be the D (6 bases). Per germline, CDR1 SGHRS and CDR2 YFSETQ. The CDR3 is made up of 14 amino acids. V lost 4 bases and J 5 bases, leaving 15 bases between the germline ends. Here the CDR3 reads CASSTGLFGETQYF. Here the CDR3 DNA reads TGCGCCAGCAGCACGGGACTCTTTGGGGAGACCCAGTACTTC.

This clone has only a few counts. The gene calls are TRBV7-9 and TRBJ2-5; TRBD1 agrees at 9 bases. The length of the CDR3 is 15 residues. Per germline, CDR1 SEHNR and CDR2 FQNEAQ (reference sequence). V lost 5 bases, J lost 4 bases, and 8 bases stayed unmatched. CDR3 nucleotides: TGTGCCAGCAGCCCTCGGGACAGGGAGGTAGAGACCCAGTACTTC. Protein sequence: CASSPRDREVETQYF.

The chain recombines TRBV7-9 with TRBJ2-1; D call uncertain. CDR3 size: 11 residues. Germline V gene lookup returns CDR1 SEHNR and CDR2 FQNEAQ (reference sequence). V dropped 4 bases and J dropped 10 bases, with 8 bases sitting between them. CDR3 DNA sequence: TGTGCCAGCAGCTACGGACGCGAGCAGTTCTTC. Translating gives CASSYGREQFF.

This clone showed up just once. CDR3 nucleotide sequence: TGTGCCAGCAGTGCCGGGACTAGCACAGATACGCAGTATTTT. Amino acids: CASSAGTSTDTQYF. This rearrangement joins TRBV2 to TRBJ2-3; the D gene is possibly TRBD2 (6 bases). CDR3 length: 14 residues. CDR1 and CDR2 from the germline V gene are SNHLY and FYNNEI. Trimming took 4 bases from V and 0 from J, leaving 8 bases between them.

The V call is TRBV6-6, the J call TRBJ1-2; D remains unclear. The germline V gene has CDR1 MNHNY and CDR2 SVGAGI (reference sequence). The CDR3 sequence is 15 residues long. V lost 2 bases to trimming and J lost 6 bases, with 16 bases between them. CDR3 DNA: TGTGCCAGCAGTTACGAAGGTCGCCTGGAGGATGGCTACACCTTC. It encodes CASSYEGRLEDGYTF.

V usage is TRBV7-9 and J usage is TRBJ2-1; 9 bases fit TRBD2. Unmatched junction bases numbered 4, after V lost 6 bases and J lost 10 bases. Germline V gene sequence: CDR1 SEHNR, CDR2 FQNEAQ (reference sequence). The CDR3 totals 12 residues. The CDR3 reads CASSLLAGEQFF. The CDR3 region has the DNA TGTGCCAGCAGTCTTCTAGCGGGGGAGCAGTTCTTC.